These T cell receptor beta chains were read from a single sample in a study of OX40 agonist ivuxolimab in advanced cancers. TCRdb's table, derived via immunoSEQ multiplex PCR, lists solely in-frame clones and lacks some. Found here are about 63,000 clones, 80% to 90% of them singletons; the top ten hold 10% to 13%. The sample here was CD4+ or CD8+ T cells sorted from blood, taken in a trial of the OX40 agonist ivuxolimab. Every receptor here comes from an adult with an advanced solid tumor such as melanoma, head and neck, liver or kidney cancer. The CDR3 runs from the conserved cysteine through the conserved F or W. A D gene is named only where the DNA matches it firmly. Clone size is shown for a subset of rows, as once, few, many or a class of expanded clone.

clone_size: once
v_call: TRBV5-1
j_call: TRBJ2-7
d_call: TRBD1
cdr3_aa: CASSLGWTGGYEQYF
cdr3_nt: TGCGCCAGCAGCCTGGGTTGGACAGGGGGCTACGAGCAGTACTTC

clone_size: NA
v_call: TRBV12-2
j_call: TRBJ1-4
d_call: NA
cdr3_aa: CASRFPGGPKNNEKLFF
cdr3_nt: TGTGCAAGTCGCTTCCCGGGAGGCCCTAAGAATAATGAAAAACTGTTTTTT

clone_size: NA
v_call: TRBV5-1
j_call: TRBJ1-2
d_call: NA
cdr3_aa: CASSAVGGGSYGYTF
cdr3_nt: TGCGCCAGCAGTGCCGTCGGGGGTGGCAGCTATGGCTACACCTTC

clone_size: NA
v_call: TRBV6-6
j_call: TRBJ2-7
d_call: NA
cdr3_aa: CASSSMGLPEQYF
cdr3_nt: TGTGCCAGCAGTTCGATGGGACTTCCCGAGCAGTACTTC

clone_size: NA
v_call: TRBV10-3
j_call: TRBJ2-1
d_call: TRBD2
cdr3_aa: CAINRVLAGGFYNEQFF
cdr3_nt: TGTGCCATTAACAGGGTCCTCGCGGGAGGTTTCTACAATGAGCAGTTCTTC

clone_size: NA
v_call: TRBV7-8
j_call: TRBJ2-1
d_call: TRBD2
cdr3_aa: CASSLIRLADSYNEQFF
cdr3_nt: TGTGCCAGCAGCTTAATACGGCTAGCGGACTCCTACAATGAGCAGTTCTTC

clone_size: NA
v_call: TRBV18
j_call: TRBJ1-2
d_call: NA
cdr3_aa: CASSPAPGINYGYTF
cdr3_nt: TGTGCCAGCTCACCAGCGCCAGGGATTAACTATGGCTACACCTTC

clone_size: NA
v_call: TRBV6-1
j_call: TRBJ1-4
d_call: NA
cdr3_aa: CASRPTAYNEKLFF
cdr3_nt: TGTGCCAGCAGACCGACAGCCTATAATGAAAAACTGTTTTTT

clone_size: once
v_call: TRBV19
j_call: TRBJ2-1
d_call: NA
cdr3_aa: CASRNPPDNEQFF
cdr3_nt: TGTGCCAGTCGCAACCCACCGGACAATGAGCAGTTCTTC

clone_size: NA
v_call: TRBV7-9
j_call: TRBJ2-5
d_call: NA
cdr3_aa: CASSLPSDRIQETQYF
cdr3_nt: TGTGCCAGCAGCCTACCCTCCGACAGGATCCAAGAGACCCAGTACTTC

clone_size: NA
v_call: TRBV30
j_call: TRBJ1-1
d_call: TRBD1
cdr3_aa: CAWRDRGTRPITEAFF
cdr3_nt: TGTGCCTGGAGGGACAGGGGAACGCGGCCGATCACTGAAGCTTTCTTT

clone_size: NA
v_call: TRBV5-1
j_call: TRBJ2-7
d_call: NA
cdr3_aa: CASAETPAYYEQYF
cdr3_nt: TGCGCCAGCGCCGAAACGCCAGCTTACTACGAGCAGTACTTC

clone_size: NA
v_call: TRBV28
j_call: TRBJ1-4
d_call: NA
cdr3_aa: CASSTPGRVNEKLFF
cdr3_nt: TGTGCCAGCTCTACCCCGGGACGGGTAAATGAAAAACTGTTTTTT

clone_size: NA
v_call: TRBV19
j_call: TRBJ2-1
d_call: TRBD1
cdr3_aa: CASSIRDREYYEQFF
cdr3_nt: TGTGCCAGTAGTATCCGGGACAGGGAATATTATGAGCAGTTCTTC

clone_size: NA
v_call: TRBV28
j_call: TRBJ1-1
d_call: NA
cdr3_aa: CASSPGGAVTEAFF
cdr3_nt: TGTGCCAGCAGTCCCGGGGGGGCGGTCACTGAAGCTTTCTTT

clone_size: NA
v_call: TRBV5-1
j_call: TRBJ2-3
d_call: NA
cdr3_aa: CASFRDSHSTDTQYF
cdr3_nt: TGCGCCAGCTTCCGGGACTCTCATAGCACAGATACGCAGTATTTT

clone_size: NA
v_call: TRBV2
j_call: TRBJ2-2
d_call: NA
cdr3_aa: CASINLGLTGELFF
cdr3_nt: TGTGCCAGCATTAATCTAGGGCTCACCGGGGAGCTGTTTTTT